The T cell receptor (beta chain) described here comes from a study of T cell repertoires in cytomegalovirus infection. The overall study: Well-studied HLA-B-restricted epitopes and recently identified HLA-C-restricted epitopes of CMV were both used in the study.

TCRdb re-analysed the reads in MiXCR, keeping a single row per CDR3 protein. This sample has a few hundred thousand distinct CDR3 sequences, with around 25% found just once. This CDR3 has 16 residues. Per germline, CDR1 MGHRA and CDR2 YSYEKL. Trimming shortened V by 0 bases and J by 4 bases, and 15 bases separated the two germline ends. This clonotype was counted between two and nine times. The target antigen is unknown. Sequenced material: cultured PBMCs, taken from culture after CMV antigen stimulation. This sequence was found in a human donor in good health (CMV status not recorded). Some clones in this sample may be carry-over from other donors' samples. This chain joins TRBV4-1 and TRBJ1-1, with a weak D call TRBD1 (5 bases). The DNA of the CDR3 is TGCGCCAGCAGCCAAGATGGGTCGGGGCTCCTCACTGAAGCTTTCTTT. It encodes CASSQDGSGLLTEAFF.